This is a list of T cell receptor beta chains from one sample in a study of shared clonotypes between healthy human individuals. This table comes from immunoSEQ multiplex PCR, and its TCRdb copy is limited to in-frame clones, with some not included. The table lists 800,000 to 1,200,000 clones, about 84% of them singletons. Sequences were obtained from memory CD4+ T cells from PBMCs. Receptors originate from a man between 18 and 29 years old in good health. Some clones in this sample may be carry-over from other donors' samples. CDR3s include the opening cysteine and the closing phenylalanine or tryptophan. Each record gives: V gene, clone size, D gene, J gene, CDR3 DNA, CDR3 protein. The D gene is left open where the match is weak. For some rows the clone size is stated as once, few or many, or as a class when expanded; others skip it.

v_gene: TRBV10-1; abundance: once; d_gene: NA; j_gene: TRBJ2-2; CDR3nt: TGCGCCAGCAGTCCGAGCCTTAGACAGAACACCGGGGAGCTGTTTTTT; CDR3aa: CASSPSLRQNTGELFF
v_gene: TRBV28; abundance: NA; d_gene: NA; j_gene: TRBJ2-3; CDR3nt: TGTGCCAGCAGTTTACCCTCTAGCACAGATACGCAGTATTTT; CDR3aa: CASSLPSSTDTQYF
v_gene: TRBV28; abundance: few; d_gene: NA; j_gene: TRBJ2-3; CDR3nt: TGTGCCAGCAGTTCCAACTCTCGCACAGATACGCAGTATTTT; CDR3aa: CASSSNSRTDTQYF
v_gene: TRBV7-2; abundance: NA; d_gene: NA; j_gene: TRBJ2-2; CDR3nt: TGTGCCAGCAGCTTAGCCCAATTCGCGAACACCGGGGAGCTGTTTTTT; CDR3aa: CASSLAQFANTGELFF
v_gene: TRBV9; abundance: NA; d_gene: TRBD1; j_gene: TRBJ1-3; CDR3nt: TGTGCCAGCAGCGTAGCCCCGTCCCGGGACAGCACCTCTGGAAACACCATATATTTT; CDR3aa: CASSVAPSRDSTSGNTIYF
v_gene: TRBV6-5; abundance: NA; d_gene: NA; j_gene: TRBJ2-5; CDR3nt: TGTGCCAGCAGCCCCCCGGGCTCACTAGAGACCCAGTACTTC; CDR3aa: CASSPPGSLETQYF
v_gene: TRBV18; abundance: NA; d_gene: NA; j_gene: TRBJ2-2; CDR3nt: TGTGCCAGCTCACCGCGGGGGGAGCTGTTTTTT; CDR3aa: CASSPRGELFF
v_gene: TRBV2; abundance: NA; d_gene: TRBD1; j_gene: TRBJ2-7; CDR3nt: TGTGCCAGCAGGACGGACAGGGCCCTCAAGAGGGGGGAGCAGTACTTC; CDR3aa: CASRTDRALKRGEQYF
v_gene: TRBV14; abundance: NA; d_gene: TRBD1; j_gene: TRBJ1-3; CDR3nt: TGTGCCAGCAGCCGAGACAGGGGACACGCCAACACCATATATTTT; CDR3aa: CASSRDRGHANTIYF
v_gene: TRBV27; abundance: once; d_gene: NA; j_gene: TRBJ1-1; CDR3nt: TGTGCCAGCACCAAAGGGGGGAACACTGAAGCTTTCTTT; CDR3aa: CASTKGGNTEAFF
v_gene: TRBV6-5; abundance: NA; d_gene: TRBD1; j_gene: TRBJ2-3; CDR3nt: TGTGCCAGCAGTTGGGACAGGAGCACAGATACGCAGTATTTT; CDR3aa: CASSWDRSTDTQYF
v_gene: TRBV20-1; abundance: once; d_gene: NA; j_gene: TRBJ2-5; CDR3nt: TGCAGTGTGGAAAGCGAAACCCAGTACTTC; CDR3aa: CSVESETQYF
v_gene: TRBV19; abundance: NA; d_gene: NA; j_gene: TRBJ2-1; CDR3nt: TGTGCCAGTAGTGCGGGACAGTACAATGAGCAGTTCTTC; CDR3aa: CASSAGQYNEQFF
v_gene: TRBV5-1; abundance: NA; d_gene: NA; j_gene: TRBJ2-1; CDR3nt: TGCGCCAGCAGCTTGGACTCCAGCTCCTACAATGAGCAGTTCTTC; CDR3aa: CASSLDSSSYNEQFF
v_gene: TRBV28; abundance: NA; d_gene: TRBD1; j_gene: TRBJ2-6; CDR3nt: TGTGCCAGCAGCTCTCTAATCCGGGACAGCTCTGGGGCCAACGTCCTGACTTTC; CDR3aa: CASSSLIRDSSGANVLTF
v_gene: TRBV11-2; abundance: once; d_gene: NA; j_gene: TRBJ2-3; CDR3nt: TGTGCCAGCAGCTTAGATACTACAGATACGCAGTATTTT; CDR3aa: CASSLDTTDTQYF
v_gene: TRBV28; abundance: few; d_gene: NA; j_gene: TRBJ1-5; CDR3nt: TGTGCCAGCAGACGACAGGAAAATCAGCCCCAGCATTTT; CDR3aa: CASRRQENQPQHF
v_gene: TRBV28; abundance: NA; d_gene: NA; j_gene: TRBJ2-7; CDR3nt: TGTGCCAGCAGTCGTAATTACGAGCAGTACTTC; CDR3aa: CASSRNYEQYF
v_gene: TRBV11-1; abundance: NA; d_gene: NA; j_gene: TRBJ1-1; CDR3nt: TGTGCCAGCAGCCCCCAGTTAGGGACTGAAGCTTTCTTT; CDR3aa: CASSPQLGTEAFF
v_gene: TRBV2; abundance: NA; d_gene: NA; j_gene: TRBJ1-4; CDR3nt: TGTGCCAGCAGCGCCGCCCGGGCGCAGGAAAAACTGTTTTTT; CDR3aa: CASSAARAQEKLFF
v_gene: TRBV11-1; abundance: NA; d_gene: NA; j_gene: TRBJ2-3; CDR3nt: TGTGCCAGCAGCTTAGGGCCGGGTCCCACAGATACGCAGTATTTT; CDR3aa: CASSLGPGPTDTQYF
v_gene: TRBV18; abundance: NA; d_gene: NA; j_gene: TRBJ1-4; CDR3nt: TGTGCCAGCTCACCCTCAGGGGCTGAAAAACTGTTTTTT; CDR3aa: CASSPSGAEKLFF
v_gene: TRBV5-6; abundance: few; d_gene: TRBD2; j_gene: TRBJ2-1; CDR3nt: TGTGCCAGCAGCTTGGAACTAGCGGGACCCTACAATGAGCAGTTCTTC; CDR3aa: CASSLELAGPYNEQFF
v_gene: TRBV28; abundance: few; d_gene: NA; j_gene: TRBJ2-3; CDR3nt: TGTGCCAGCAGCCTCTCAACAGATACGCAGTATTTT; CDR3aa: CASSLSTDTQYF
v_gene: TRBV7-3; abundance: few; d_gene: TRBD2; j_gene: TRBJ2-1; CDR3nt: TGTGCCAGCAGCTATGGGCTAGCGGGAAACAATGAGCAGTTCTTC; CDR3aa: CASSYGLAGNNEQFF
v_gene: TRBV6-1; abundance: NA; d_gene: TRBD1; j_gene: TRBJ2-3; CDR3nt: TGTGCCAGCAGTCCGGGACAGGGTCCAGATACGCAGTATTTT; CDR3aa: CASSPGQGPDTQYF
v_gene: TRBV9; abundance: few; d_gene: TRBD2; j_gene: TRBJ2-7; CDR3nt: TGTGCCAGCAGCGTGGCTAGCGGTGCCCTCTCCTGGGAGCAGTACTTC; CDR3aa: CASSVASGALSWEQYF
v_gene: TRBV4-3; abundance: NA; d_gene: NA; j_gene: TRBJ2-5; CDR3nt: TGCGCCAGCAGCCAAGGGACTTTGGAGACCCAGTACTTC; CDR3aa: CASSQGTLETQYF
v_gene: TRBV2; abundance: few; d_gene: NA; j_gene: TRBJ2-1; CDR3nt: TGTGCCAGCAGAGCCGAATACAATGAGCAGTTCTTC; CDR3aa: CASRAEYNEQFF
v_gene: TRBV29-1; abundance: NA; d_gene: NA; j_gene: TRBJ2-7; CDR3nt: TGCAGCGTTGCCCGGGACCGATTGGGCGAGCAGTACTTC; CDR3aa: CSVARDRLGEQYF
v_gene: TRBV19; abundance: NA; d_gene: NA; j_gene: TRBJ1-2; CDR3nt: TGTGCCAGTAGTATAGTCGGCGCAGCGTTGTCGAGTGGCTACACCTTC; CDR3aa: CASSIVGAALSSGYTF
v_gene: TRBV4-1; abundance: NA; d_gene: NA; j_gene: TRBJ1-5; CDR3nt: TGCGCCAGCAGCCCCCGGGAGGGTTGGAGTCAGCCCCAGCATTTT; CDR3aa: CASSPREGWSQPQHF
v_gene: TRBV2; abundance: NA; d_gene: TRBD2; j_gene: TRBJ2-1; CDR3nt: TGTGCCAGCATGATGGGACTAGCGGGCTCCTACAATGAGCAGTTCTTC; CDR3aa: CASMMGLAGSYNEQFF
v_gene: TRBV6-5; abundance: NA; d_gene: NA; j_gene: TRBJ1-2; CDR3nt: TGTGCCAGCAGGTACAGGGTTGGCTACACCTTC; CDR3aa: CASRYRVGYTF
v_gene: TRBV12-2; abundance: NA; d_gene: NA; j_gene: TRBJ2-1; CDR3nt: TGTGCAAGTCGCCCGTCAGCGGGTGGCTACAATGAGCAGTTCTTC; CDR3aa: CASRPSAGGYNEQFF
v_gene: TRBV6-6; abundance: NA; d_gene: NA; j_gene: TRBJ1-5; CDR3nt: TGTGCCAGCAGCCCCCCAGGCCCTAGCAATCAGCCCCAGCATTTT; CDR3aa: CASSPPGPSNQPQHF
v_gene: TRBV27; abundance: NA; d_gene: TRBD1; j_gene: TRBJ1-5; CDR3nt: TGTGCCAGCGCCAGCTCCGGGACAGGGGGCTATCAGCCCCAGCATTTT; CDR3aa: CASASSGTGGYQPQHF